This passage covers 21 T cell receptor beta chains from one sample sequenced in a study of cytomegalovirus exposure and HLA in healthy donors. Use of 60 Vbeta and 13 Jbeta primers characterized the PCR. This table comes from immunoSEQ multiplex PCR, and its TCRdb copy is limited to in-frame clones, with some not included. This sample carries approximately 150,000 clones, almost 80% of them seen once, and the ten largest clones take under 0.8%. Sequences were obtained from PBMCs. These receptors originate from a male donor in good health and CMV-seronegative.

The V and J genes are TRBV4-2 and TRBJ1-3, with D maybe TRBD1 (6 bases). V was trimmed by 0 bases and J by 1 base, leaving 16 bases between them. Germline-derived CDR1 and CDR2 are LGHNA and YNFKEQ. This CDR3 has 18 amino acids. CDR3 nucleotide sequence: TGTGCCAGCAGCCAAGATTGGGTACAGGGAAGTTCTGGAAACACCATATATTTT. Its protein product is CASSQDWVQGSSGNTIYF.

This clone was counted between two and nine times. The chain employs TRBV6-5 and TRBJ1-5; 8 nucleotides align to TRBD1. Looked up from germline, CDR1 is MNHEY and CDR2 is SVGAGI. The CDR3 runs 16 residues. With 2 bases clipped from V and 4 bases from J, the junction kept 7 bases outside the gene matches. CDR3 residues: CASSYAGTGDNQPQHF. CDR3 sequence (DNA): TGTGCCAGCAGTTACGCCGGGACAGGAGATAATCAGCCCCAGCATTTT.

J is TRBJ2-1 and V is TRBV7-9, with 9 bases matching TRBD2. The CDR3 consists of 19 residues. V shed 5 bases and J 6 bases; nucleotides not matched to a gene: 20. Per germline, CDR1 SEHNR and CDR2 FQNEAQ (reference sequence). This CDR3 is CASSTGASGDNVHINEQFF. CDR3 in DNA: TGTGCCAGCAGCACCGGGGCTAGCGGGGATAACGTACACATCAATGAGCAGTTCTTC. The full variable domain, completed using reference TRBV7-9 and TRBJ2-1, is DTGVSQNPRHKITKRGQNVTFRCDPISEHNRLYWYRQTLGQGPEFLTYFQNEAQLEKSRLLSDRFSAERPKGSFSTLEIQRTEQGDSAMYLCASSTGASGDNVHINEQFFGPGTRLTVL.

V usage is TRBV6-1 and J usage is TRBJ1-1; no firm D call. V lost 6 bases and J 4 bases, leaving 15 bases between the germline ends. This CDR3 is 14 amino acids long. In germline, CDR1 is MNHNS, CDR2 SASEGT. CDR3 sequence (DNA): TGTGCCAGCAGAACCTCGGGTGGTAGCACTGAAGCTTTCTTT. It is translated as CASRTSGGSTEAFF.

This chain links TRBV5-1 with TRBJ1-1; 9 positions agree with TRBD1. From germline, CDR1 is SGHRS and CDR2 YFSETQ. This CDR3 region has 13 residues. The V and J ends lost 4 bases and 8 bases, in that order; junction bases with no gene match: 6. The DNA for the CDR3 is TGCGCCAGCAGCCCTGGACAGGGGATGGAAGCTTTCTTT. It encodes CASSPGQGMEAFF.

In its sample, this clone was seen once. This sequence joins TRBV12-5 and TRBJ2-7; D is perhaps TRBD2 (6 bases). The CDR3 runs 13 residues. The germline V and J ends were trimmed by 8 bases and 9 bases, with 20 bases remaining between them. The germline V gene has CDR1 LGHNT and CDR2 FRNRAP. CDR3 sequence reads: CASSPEGVLAQYF. The CDR3 bases are TGTGCTAGTTCCCCGGAGGGTGTTTTAGCGCAGTACTTC.

This clone has just a few counts. The chain joins TRBV6-5 to TRBJ1-6; weak D call: TRBD1 (5 bases). V lost 0 bases and J 9 bases, leaving 9 bases between the germline ends. The CDR3 runs 14 residues. Germline assignment: CDR1 MNHEY and CDR2 SVGAGI. The CDR3 spells CASSYSPGGSPLHF. The CDR3 bases are TGTGCCAGCAGTTACTCGCCGGGGGGTTCACCCCTCCACTTT.

The J gene is TRBJ1-2, the V gene TRBV6-4, with TRBD1 identical over 8 bases. There are 14 residues in the CDR3. J lost 8 bases, V lost 0 bases, and 5 bases had no gene match. Germline assignment: CDR1 MRHNA and CDR2 SNTAGT. The CDR3 DNA is TGTGCCAGCAGTGACTCCAGGGGGCTTCGCGGCTACACCTTC. It encodes CASSDSRGLRGYTF.

The chain employs TRBV30 and TRBJ1-5; 9 positions match TRBD1. Germline values: CDR1 GTSNPN, CDR2 SVGIG (reference sequence). This CDR3 is built from 14 residues. Germline trimming cut 0 bases from V and 4 bases from J; bases unmatched to any gene: 1. CDR3 coding DNA: TGTGCCTGGAGTGTCGACAGGGGGAATCAGCCCCAGCATTTT. This sequence encodes CAWSVDRGNQPQHF. Full variable domain (rest looked up from reference TRBV30 and TRBJ1-5): SQTIHQWPATLVQPVGSPLSLECTVEGTSNPNLYWYRQAAGRGLQLLFYSVGIGQISSEVPQNLSASRPQDRQFILSSKKLLLSDSGFYLCAWSVDRGNQPQHFGDGTRLSIL.

The V and J genes are TRBV7-7 and TRBJ2-5; maybe TRBD2 (5 bases). This CDR3 contains 13 residues. Trimming stripped 5 bases from V and 4 bases from J, with 11 bases between. Germline CDR1 and CDR2: SSHAT and FNYEAQ (reference sequence). The CDR3 spells CASSPRLAETQYF. As DNA, the CDR3 is TGTGCCAGCAGCCCGCGGCTAGCAGAGACCCAGTACTTC.

The chain has TRBV27 and TRBJ1-2; 8 bases align to TRBD1. This CDR3 is 15 amino acids long. With V trimmed by 5 bases and J by 8 bases, 13 bases remained unmatched. Germline V gene sequence: CDR1 MNHEY, CDR2 SMNVEV (reference sequence). In DNA, the CDR3 is TGTGCCAGCAGTCCTGGACAGGGTGGGGTTGGGGGCTACACCTTC. It codes for CASSPGQGGVGGYTF.

V is TRBV15 and J is TRBJ2-1, with 8 nucleotides matching TRBD2. In germline, CDR1 is LNHNV, CDR2 YYDKDF (reference sequence). CDR3 size: 16 residues. V was pared by 1 base and J by 2 bases, with 4 bases of the junction left unmatched. CDR3 nucleotide sequence: TGTGCCACCAGCAGAGCCCCGGGAGGGCCCTACAATGAGCAGTTCTTC. This gives the protein CATSRAPGGPYNEQFF. The variable domain in full, with the rest retrieved from reference TRBV15 and TRBJ2-1, is DAMVIQNPRYQVTQFGKPVTLSCSQTLNHNVMYWYQQKSSQAPKLLFHYYDKDFNNEADTPDNFQSRRPNTSFCFLDIRSPGLGDTAMYLCATSRAPGGPYNEQFFGPGTRLTVL.

This clone has only a few counts. The chain recombines TRBV14 with TRBJ2-5; D is ambiguous. V lost 4 bases and J lost 4, with 10 bases in between. CDR1 and CDR2 from the germline V gene are SGHDN and FVKESK. CDR3 length: 13 amino acids. The CDR3 region is CASSLLPGETQYF. The CDR3 DNA reads as TGTGCCAGCAGCCTACTCCCGGGAGAGACCCAGTACTTC.

The V gene is TRBV2, the J gene TRBJ1-2; D gene uncertain. The germline gives CDR1 SNHLY, CDR2 FYNNEI. The CDR3 is 14 residues long. V dropped 4 bases and J dropped 1 base, with 10 bases sitting between them. The CDR3 loop is CASSVVGSNYGYTF. The CDR3, as DNA: TGTGCCAGCAGTGTGGTGGGGAGTAACTATGGCTACACCTTC. Full variable domain (outside the CDR3, taken from reference TRBV2 and TRBJ1-2): EPEVTQTPSHQVTQMGQEVILRCVPISNHLYFYWYRQILGQKVEFLVSFYNNEISEKSEIFDDQFSVERPDGSNFTLKIRSTKLEDSAMYFCASSVVGSNYGYTFGSGTRLTVV.

The chain links TRBV6-5 to TRBJ2-2; D is ambiguous. Trimming removed 5 bases at V and 4 bases at J, with 8 bases between. The CDR3 sequence is 13 residues long. The germline gives CDR1 MNHEY, CDR2 SVGAGI. The CDR3 DNA follows: TGTGCCAGCAGTCGTCCCTCCACCGGGGAGCTGTTTTTT. Translated: CASSRPSTGELFF.

The chain is built from TRBV2 and TRBJ2-6, with D maybe TRBD2 (5 bases). The CDR3 extends over 14 amino acids. Trimming shortened V by 8 bases and J by 0 bases, and 8 bases separated the two germline ends. The germline gives CDR1 SNHLY, CDR2 FYNNEI. The CDR3 is CASVRVSGANVLTF. In DNA form, the CDR3 reads TGTGCCAGCGTGAGGGTCTCTGGGGCCAACGTCCTGACTTTC.

This chain uses TRBV6-5 with TRBJ2-4; TRBD2 might be the D (5 bases). V lost 4 bases to trimming and J lost 1 base, with 11 bases between them. CDR1 MNHEY and CDR2 SVGAGI come from the germline V gene. CDR3 length equals 15 residues. CDR3 DNA: TGTGCCAGCAGTTCTGTGGGAGTGGCCAAAAACATTCAGTACTTC. Protein product: CASSSVGVAKNIQYF.

The chain recombines TRBV6-5 with TRBJ2-7; 12 nucleotides line up with TRBD1. The trim removed 8 bases at V and 5 bases at J, leaving 7 bases unmatched. The CDR3 loop spans 14 amino acids. Germline-derived CDR1 and CDR2 are MNHEY and SVGAGI. The CDR3 loop reads CASCVGTGGHEQYF. The CDR3 coding sequence is TGTGCCAGCTGCGTCGGGACAGGGGGCCACGAGCAGTACTTC.

In this sample, this clone turned up once. V gene TRBV7-9 combines with J gene TRBJ1-2; TRBD1 might be the D (6 bases). This CDR3 spans 17 amino acids. V shed 5 bases and J shed 3 bases, with 22 bases lying between them. Germline V gene lookup returns CDR1 SEHNR and CDR2 FQNEAQ (reference sequence). Here the CDR3 DNA reads TGTGCCAGCAGCACGATTGGCCGGGGGGCGCCGGACTATGGCTACACCTTC. Its translation is CASSTIGRGAPDYGYTF.

The gene calls are TRBV5-1 and TRBJ2-2, with 8 bases aligning to TRBD2. This CDR3 region has 17 residues. J lost 3 bases, V lost 0 bases, and 7 bases had no gene match. In germline, CDR1 is SGHRS, CDR2 YFSETQ. The CDR3 DNA is TGCGCCAGCAGCTTGGACTCCGGGACTAGGTACACCGGGGAGCTGTTTTTT. Translated, it gives CASSLDSGTRYTGELFF. Drawing the rest from reference TRBV5-1 and TRBJ2-2, the complete variable domain is KAGVTQTPRYLIKTRGQQVTLSCSPISGHRSVSWYQQTPGQGLQFLFEYFSETQRNKGNFPGRFSGRQFSNSRSEMNVSTLELGDSALYLCASSLDSGTRYTGELFFGEGSRLTVL.

The gene calls are TRBV6-1 and TRBJ1-2, with D unclear. CDR3 length equals 13 residues. In germline, CDR1 is MNHNS, CDR2 SASEGT. V lost 4 bases to trimming and J lost 7 bases, with 13 bases between them. In nucleotides, the CDR3 is TGTGCCAGCAGTGTTGCTTCCACAACTGGCTACACCTTC. The encoded protein is CASSVASTTGYTF.